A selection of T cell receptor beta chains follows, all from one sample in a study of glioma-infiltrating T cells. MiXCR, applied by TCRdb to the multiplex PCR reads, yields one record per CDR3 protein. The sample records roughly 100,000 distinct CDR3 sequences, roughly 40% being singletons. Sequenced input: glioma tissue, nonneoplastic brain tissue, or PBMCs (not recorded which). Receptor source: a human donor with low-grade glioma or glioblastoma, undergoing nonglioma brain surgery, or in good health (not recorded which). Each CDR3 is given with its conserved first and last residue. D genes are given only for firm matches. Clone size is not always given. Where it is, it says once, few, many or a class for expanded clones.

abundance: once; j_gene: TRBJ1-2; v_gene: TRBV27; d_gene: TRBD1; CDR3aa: CASSQQGLGYGYTF; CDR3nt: TGTGCCAGCAGTCAACAGGGGTTGGGCTATGGCTACACCTTC
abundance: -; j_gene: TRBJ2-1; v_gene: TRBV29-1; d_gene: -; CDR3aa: CSVRLQWSRGLNEQFF; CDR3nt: TGCAGCGTAAGGCTCCAGTGGTCCAGAGGATTGAATGAGCAGTTCTTC
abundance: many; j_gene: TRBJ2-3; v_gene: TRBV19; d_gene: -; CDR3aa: CASSIPGRQDTQYF; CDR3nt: TGTGCCAGTAGTATCCCGGGACGGCAAGATACGCAGTATTTT
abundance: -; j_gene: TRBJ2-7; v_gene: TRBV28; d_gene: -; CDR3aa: CASSLQGFPYVQYF; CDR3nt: TGTGCCAGCAGCCTACAGGGATTCCCCTACGTGCAGTACTTC
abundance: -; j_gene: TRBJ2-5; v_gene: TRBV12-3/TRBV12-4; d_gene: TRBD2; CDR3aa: CASSLASGGQETQYF; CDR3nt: TGTGCCAGCAGTTTAGCTAGCGGGGGACAAGAGACCCAGTACTTC
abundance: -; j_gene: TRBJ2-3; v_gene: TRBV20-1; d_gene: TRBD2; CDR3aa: CSARDRGGLAGTTTDTQYF; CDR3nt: TGCAGTGCTAGAGATCGAGGGGGACTAGCGGGAACGACCACAGATACGCAGTATTTT
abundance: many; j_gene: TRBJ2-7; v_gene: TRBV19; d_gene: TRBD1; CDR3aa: CASSRTGGREQYF; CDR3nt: TGTGCCAGTAGCAGGACAGGGGGCCGCGAGCAGTACTTC
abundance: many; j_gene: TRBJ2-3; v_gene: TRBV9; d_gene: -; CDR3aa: CASSVEGADTQYF; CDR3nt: TGTGCCAGCAGCGTAGAAGGGGCAGATACGCAGTATTTT
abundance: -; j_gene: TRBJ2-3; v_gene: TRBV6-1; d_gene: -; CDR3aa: CAAASGATTDTRYF; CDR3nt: TGTGCCGCCGCCTCAGGTGCCACAACGGATACGCGGTATTTT
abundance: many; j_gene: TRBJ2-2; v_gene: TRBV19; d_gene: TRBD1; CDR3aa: CASLDRGRGNGELFF; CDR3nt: TGTGCCAGCCTCGACAGGGGGCGCGGAAACGGGGAGCTGTTTTTT
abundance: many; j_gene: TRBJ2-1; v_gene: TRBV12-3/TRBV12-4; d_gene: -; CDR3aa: CASNIRAGSGYNEQFF; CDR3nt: TGTGCCAGCAATATAAGGGCCGGGAGTGGCTACAATGAGCAGTTCTTC
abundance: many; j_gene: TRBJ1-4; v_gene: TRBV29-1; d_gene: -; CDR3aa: CSVRQDVNEKLFF; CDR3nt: TGCAGCGTTCGACAGGACGTAAATGAAAAACTGTTTTTT
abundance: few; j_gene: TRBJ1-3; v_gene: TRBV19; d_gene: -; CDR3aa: CASSPPGSAGNIIYF; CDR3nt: TGTGCCAGTAGTCCTCCAGGGTCCGCTGGAAACATTATATATTTT
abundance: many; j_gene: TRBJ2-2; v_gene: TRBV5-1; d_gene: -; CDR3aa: CASSLSGATNTGELFF; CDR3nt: TGCGCCAGCAGCTTGTCGGGGGCGACGAACACCGGGGAGCTGTTTTTT
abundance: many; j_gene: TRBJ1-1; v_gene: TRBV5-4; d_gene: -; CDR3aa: CASKTGMNTEAFF; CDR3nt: TGTGCCAGCAAGACAGGCATGAACACTGAAGCTTTCTTT
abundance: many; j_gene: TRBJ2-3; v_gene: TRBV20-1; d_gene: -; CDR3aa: CSARDRAKTDTQYF; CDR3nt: TGCAGTGCTAGAGATAGGGCCAAGACAGATACGCAGTATTTT
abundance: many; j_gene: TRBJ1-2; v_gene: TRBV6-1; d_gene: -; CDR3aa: CASTVGVNYGYTF; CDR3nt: TGTGCCAGCACCGTGGGGGTTAACTATGGCTACACCTTC
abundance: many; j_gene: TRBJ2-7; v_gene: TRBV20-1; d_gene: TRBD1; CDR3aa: CSARDWAGTGSYEQYF; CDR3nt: TGCAGTGCTAGAGATTGGGCCGGGACAGGGTCCTACGAGCAGTACTTC
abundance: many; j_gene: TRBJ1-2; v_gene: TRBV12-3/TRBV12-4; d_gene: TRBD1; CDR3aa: CASSIARGTGHGYTF; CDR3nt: TGTGCCAGCAGCATAGCTCGGGGGACAGGGCATGGCTACACCTTC
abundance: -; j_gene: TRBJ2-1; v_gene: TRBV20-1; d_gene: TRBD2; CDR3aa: CSAGPPGTSGYNEQFF; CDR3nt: TGCAGTGCTGGACCTCCGGGGACTAGCGGATACAATGAGCAGTTCTTC
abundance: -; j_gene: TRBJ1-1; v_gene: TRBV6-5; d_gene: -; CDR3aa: CASSYCRPQNTEAFF; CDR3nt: TGTGCCAGCAGTTACTGCCGGCCACAGAACACTGAAGCTTTCTTC
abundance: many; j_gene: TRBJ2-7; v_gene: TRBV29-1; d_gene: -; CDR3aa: CSVKTDRNEQYF; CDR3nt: TGCAGCGTTAAGACAGATAGAAACGAGCAGTACTTC
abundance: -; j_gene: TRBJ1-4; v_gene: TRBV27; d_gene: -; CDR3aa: CASSFLPGLGRSVEKLLF; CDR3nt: TGTGCCAGCAGTTTTCTTCCGGGACTGGGGAGAAGTGTTGAAAAACTGTTGTTT
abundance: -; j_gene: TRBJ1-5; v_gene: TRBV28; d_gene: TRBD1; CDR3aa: CGRPGQRSGSQPQHF; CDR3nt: TGTGGCAGACCGGGACAGCGAAGTGGGAGTCAGCCCCAGCATTTT
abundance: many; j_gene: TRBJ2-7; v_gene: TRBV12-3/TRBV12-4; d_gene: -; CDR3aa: CASSFGVLSSYEQYF; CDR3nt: TGTGCCAGCAGTTTCGGGGTACTGAGCTCCTACGAGCAGTACTTC
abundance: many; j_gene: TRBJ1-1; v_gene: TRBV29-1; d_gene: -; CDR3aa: CSVHYRNTEAFF; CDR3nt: TGCAGCGTCCATTACAGGAACACTGAAGCTTTCTTT
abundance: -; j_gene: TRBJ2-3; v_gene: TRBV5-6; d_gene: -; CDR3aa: CASSLRIGRSTDTQYF; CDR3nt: TGTGCCAGCAGCTTAAGGATTGGACGGAGCACAGATACGCAGTATTTT
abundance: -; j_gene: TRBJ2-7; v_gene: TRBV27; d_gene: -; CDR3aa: CASGKGIDEQYF; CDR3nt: TGTGCCAGCGGAAAAGGGATCGACGAGCAGTACTTC
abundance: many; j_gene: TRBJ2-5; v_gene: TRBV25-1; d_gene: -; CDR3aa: CASGRTVQETQYF; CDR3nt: TGTGCCAGCGGCCGGACAGTACAAGAGACCCAGTACTTC
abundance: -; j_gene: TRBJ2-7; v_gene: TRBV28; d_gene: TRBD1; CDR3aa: CASTTPPGQGANYEQYF; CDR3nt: TGTGCCAGCACCACCCCCCCGGGACAGGGGGCAAACTACGAGCAGTACTTC
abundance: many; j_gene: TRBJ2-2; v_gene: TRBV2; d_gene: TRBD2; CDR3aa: CASSATSAGGELFF; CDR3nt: TGTGCCAGCAGCGCGACTAGCGCAGGCGGGGAGCTGTTTTTT
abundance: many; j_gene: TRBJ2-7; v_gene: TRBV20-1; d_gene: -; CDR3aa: CSARVGYEQYF; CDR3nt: TGCAGTGCTAGAGTGGGTTACGAGCAGTACTTC
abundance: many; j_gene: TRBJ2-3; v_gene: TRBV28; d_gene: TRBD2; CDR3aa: CASSLSGIAGDVDTQYF; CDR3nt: TGTGCCAGCAGTTTGTCCGGTATAGCGGGAGATGTTGATACGCAGTATTTT